This record looks at one T cell receptor beta chain sequence and its context. The specificity of this receptor is unknown. No qualities accompany the bases; no much larger clone lies one base away. CD8 naive samples consisted of CD45RO-negative cells that were positively selected for CCR7, yielding a CD45RA+CCR7+ population without TemRA cells. Healthy HIV-negative adults with no recently reported acute infections or vaccinations were included as donors. Every donor was a Caucasian adult living in Nashville, Tennessee, USA. Blood was collected by leukapheresis, and PBMCs were isolated by Ficoll-Histopaque density gradient centrifugation and then cryopreserved in liquid nitrogen vapor phase. Analytical flow cytometry was used to check the purity and quantity of each magnetically sorted T cell population. From each sorted fraction, genomic DNA was isolated and quantified by UV absorbance on a Nanodrop 2000c.

TCR CDR3 regions were amplified from genomic DNA by multiplex PCR using the deep immunoSEQ assay. For each cell subset, the extracted genomic DNA was distributed evenly across all wells of several immunoSEQ 96-well plates, and each plate served as one replicate. For sorted subsets, 150 to 200 ng genomic DNA, equal to 30,000 or so T cell genomes, was loaded into each replicate PCR. Purified libraries were quantified with a Qubit 3.0 fluorometer, sized on a Bioanalyzer 2100, and re-quantified with the KAPA Library Quantification kit. Every immunoSEQ 96-well plate was sequenced on a dedicated single-read 150-cycle Illumina NextSeq 550 flow cell. As for how the authors treated the data: Because the immunoSEQ output included only junctional sequences and no quality scores, the filtering could not be the same as the filtering used for full-length reads. Sequences were annotated with PyIR, a Python wrapper for IgBLAST v1.9, using IMGT germline references to assign V/J genes and CDR3. Reads were filtered out if the reads had weak V/J assignments (E-value above 1e-6), no CDR3, stop codons, out-of-frame junctions, or ambiguous translated residues. V3J clonotypes were defined as sequences sharing an identical inferred V gene, J gene, and CDR3 amino acid sequence. The percentage overlap between two repertoires was calculated by dividing the number of shared unique clonotypes by the size of the smaller repertoire. Richness of each repertoire was evaluated using RTK rarefaction, the Chao1 estimator, and Recon v2.1 estimates of unobserved clonotypes. Generation probabilities for all TCRbeta clonotypes obtained by the gDNA method from a handful of donors were computed using OLGA. Held by TCRdb, this immuneACCESS table contains in-frame sequences only and omits some clones. Under half of the omission traces to an unresolved V gene where checked; the cause of the rest is unknown. The V and J calls and the clone size are those of that table, but D and trimming were determined from the DNA. This sample lists about 600,000 clones; more than 95% were detected once. Jointly, the top ten make up 0.3% of the sample.

From the germline V gene (reference sequence), CDR1 is MNHEY and CDR2 is SMNVEV. V is reduced by 5 bases and J by 0 bases, leaving a spacing of 10 bases between them. Spanning cysteine to phenylalanine, the CDR3 consists of 14 amino acids. This entry keeps only the CDR3 DNA: 42 bases, framed from base 1. The sample belongs to a study of shared clonotypes between healthy human individuals (dated by TCRdb to about 2020). As for the study more broadly: Three men and two women, aged 18 to 49 years, made up the cohort. The study deeply sequenced blood TCR repertoires of about 5 healthy adults to estimate repertoire size and the extent of clonotype sharing between individuals. For each donor, CD4 naive and CD4 memory were each given three plates, CD8 naive was given two plates, and CD8 memory was given one plate. Different laboratories and diverse techniques were used to prepare libraries and sequence TCR repertoires, to increase sequencing depth and limit assay-specific biases. Between about 0.85 and 9.5 billion PBMCs per donor were obtained by leukapheresis. General study outcomes and caveats: Incomplete sequencing was indicated by rarefaction of sorted-subset datasets, despite the large sequencing depth. Compared with non-shared clonotypes, clonotypes shared by all four sorted-subset donors had higher generation probabilities. Pairwise subsampling indicated that sequencing depth was expected to affect the degree of clonotype sharing among donors. Naive subsets generally had larger estimated clonotype richness than memory subsets. Sampling was restricted to blood, and TCR repertoires in tissues likely differ from the TCR repertoires found in blood. Across a few donors, roughly 5% of naive CD4, roughly 3.3% of naive CD8, 2.3% of memory CD4, and about 0.4% of memory CD8 clonotypes were shared. Because the study included a small number of donors, the genetic and exposure-history diversity represented was limited.

This chain joins TRBV27 to TRBJ1-2; perhaps TRBD1 is the D gene, with 5 bases matching. This sequence was found in a man between 25 and 39 years old in good health. The specimen was naive CD8+ T cells sorted from blood. Per the publication, the cell subset or site label means: CD45RA+CCR7+. The DNA sequence follows: TGTGCCAGCAGTACGGGGCGAACTAACTATGGCTACACCTTC. Its protein reads: CASSTGRTNYGYTF.